The 21 T cell receptor beta chains in this list originate from one sample, sequenced in a study of shared clonotypes between healthy human individuals. TCRdb's table, derived via immunoSEQ multiplex PCR, lists solely in-frame clones and lacks some. The data contain more than 500,000 clones, about 96% of them singletons. Sequenced input: naive CD4+ T cells sorted from blood. The subset here: CD45RA+ positively selected. All receptors derive from a woman aged 30 to 39 in good health.

This chain links TRBV11-3 with TRBJ1-1; no firm D call. The V and J ends lost 0 bases and 11 bases respectively, with 10 bases between them. The germline gives CDR1 SGHNT, CDR2 YENEEA. This CDR3 spans 12 amino acids. The CDR3 region is CASSLEGGEAFF. CDR3 DNA: TGTGCCAGCAGCTTAGAAGGCGGGGAGGCTTTCTTT.

The chain uses TRBV18 and TRBJ2-7; D gene unclear. The CDR3 sequence is 17 residues long. The V end lost 2 bases, the J end lost 0 bases, and 17 bases lay between the germline ends. The V gene's germline CDR1 is KGHSH and CDR2 LQKENI. The CDR3 spells CASSPVTLDTDSYEQYF. The CDR3 DNA follows: TGTGCCAGCTCACCAGTAACCCTAGATACCGACTCCTACGAGCAGTACTTC.

The rearrangement links TRBV4-1 to TRBJ1-3; no reliable D call. The germline V gene has CDR1 MGHRA and CDR2 YSYEKL. The CDR3 has 16 amino acids. V lost 0 bases, J lost 0 bases, and 9 bases lay in between. The chain's CDR3 is CASSQDRQASGNTIYF. Written as DNA, the CDR3 is TGCGCCAGCAGCCAAGATCGACAAGCCTCTGGAAACACCATATATTTT.

Note on this clone: This sample includes further DNA sequences coding for the same CDR3. The genes are TRBV27 and TRBJ1-1; no clear D gene. The CDR3 runs 14 residues. Germline values: CDR1 MNHEY, CDR2 SMNVEV (reference sequence). V was trimmed by 3 bases and J by 0 bases, leaving 8 bases between them. The CDR3 protein is CASSFGGLNTEAFF. The DNA of the CDR3 is TGTGCCAGCAGTTTTGGAGGTCTGAACACTGAAGCTTTCTTT.

The gene calls are TRBV5-1 and TRBJ2-1; D is unresolved. Germline assignment: CDR1 SGHRS and CDR2 YFSETQ. CDR3 length: 14 amino acids. V lost 0 bases, J lost 9 bases, and 13 bases lay in between. In nucleotides, the CDR3 is TGCGCCAGCAGCTTGGCCGATCTAACCCGTGAGCAGTTCTTC. The encoded protein is CASSLADLTREQFF. Together with reference TRBV5-1 and TRBJ2-1, the CDR3 gives the full variable domain: KAGVTQTPRYLIKTRGQQVTLSCSPISGHRSVSWYQQTPGQGLQFLFEYFSETQRNKGNFPGRFSGRQFSNSRSEMNVSTLELGDSALYLCASSLADLTREQFFGPGTRLTVL.

The count of this clone is one. This chain uses TRBV18 with TRBJ2-7; D is possibly TRBD1 (6 bases). This CDR3 spans 15 amino acids. CDR1 is KGHSH and CDR2 is LQKENI in the germline V gene. Deletions cut 3 bases from V and 6 bases from J, with 18 bases between. The CDR3: CASSPTATGPGEQYF. DNA for the CDR3: TGTGCCAGCTCACCGACGGCTACAGGGCCGGGCGAGCAGTACTTC.

This clone was recorded only once. The chain recombines TRBV5-8 with TRBJ2-7; 11 bases align to TRBD1. The CDR3 runs 13 residues. Trimming removed 4 bases from V and 6 bases from J; junction bases left unmatched: 3. Germline CDR1 is SGHTS and CDR2 is YDEGEE. The CDR3 region has the DNA TGTGCCAGCAGCCATGGGACAGGGGGCGAGCAGTACTTC. This gives the protein CASSHGTGGEQYF.

The CDR3 bases are TGCGCCAGCAGCTTTACAGAGAACACTGAAGCTTTCTTT. The encoded protein is CASSFTENTEAFF. The chain carries TRBV5-1 and TRBJ1-1; D remains unclear. Germline V gives CDR1 SGHRS, CDR2 YFSETQ. The CDR3 loop spans 13 amino acids. The ends were cut back, 2 bases at V and 1 base at J, with 6 bases in the middle.

The chain couples TRBV28 to TRBJ2-7, with no clear D. The germline V and J ends were trimmed by 3 bases and 7 bases, with 10 bases remaining between them. This CDR3 has 12 amino acids. Looked up from germline, CDR1 is MDHEN and CDR2 is SYDVKM. The CDR3 sequence: CASSFVYREQYF. The CDR3 DNA reads TGTGCCAGCAGTTTCGTATATAGAGAGCAGTACTTC.

V and J are TRBV6-1 and TRBJ2-1; possible D gene TRBD1, 6 bases. Germline V CDR1 and CDR2: MNHNS, SASEGT. This CDR3 has 15 residues. Trimming stripped 6 bases from V and 4 bases from J, with 16 bases between. For the CDR3, the DNA is TGTGCCAGCAGCAGCTCCGGGACAAATTACAATGAGCAGTTCTTC. Protein product: CASSSSGTNYNEQFF.

The chain links TRBV5-1 to TRBJ2-2; D assignment may be TRBD1 or TRBD2 (5 bases each). The V end lost 3 bases, the J end lost 4 bases, and 13 bases lay between the germline ends. This CDR3 comprises 15 residues. Looked up from germline, CDR1 is SGHRS and CDR2 is YFSETQ. The CDR3 is CASSSGGGRTGELFF. The CDR3 nucleotides read TGCGCCAGCAGCTCTGGTGGGGGACGCACCGGGGAGCTGTTTTTT.

J is TRBJ2-5 and V is TRBV18; TRBD1 matches 7 bases. CDR1 is KGHSH, CDR2 LQKENI, per germline. The ends lost 5 bases at V and 2 bases at J; junction bases unmatched: 2. This CDR3 comprises 13 residues. CDR3 bases: TGTGCCAGCTCAGGACAGGCACAAGAGACCCAGTACTTC. This encodes CASSGQAQETQYF.

This chain uses TRBV28 with TRBJ2-7, with TRBD1 matching over 8 bases. The CDR3 covers 18 residues. Germline V gene data show CDR1 as MDHEN and CDR2 as SYDVKM. With V trimmed by 10 bases and J by 0 bases, 20 bases remained unmatched. Here the CDR3 reads CAIDPGTGTPGSSYEQYF. The CDR3 DNA reads as TGTGCCATCGACCCCGGGACAGGCACCCCCGGAAGCTCCTACGAGCAGTACTTC.

This sequence joins TRBV29-1 and TRBJ1-1; D is undetermined. Germline CDR1 reads SQVTM; CDR2 reads ANQGSEA. V was pared by 3 bases and J by 10 bases, with 12 bases between. The CDR3 covers 11 residues. The CDR3 DNA is TGCAGCGTTGATACAGAGCTCGGAGCTTTCTTT. It encodes CSVDTELGAFF.

V gene TRBV27 combines with J gene TRBJ1-1; 9 bases line up with TRBD1. Per germline, CDR1 MNHEY and CDR2 SMNVEV (reference sequence). The CDR3 has 17 amino acids. The junction had 14 bases not matched to a gene; V was cut back by 5 bases and J by 4 bases. CDR3 sequence reads: CASSRQSYRGQGTEAFF. The CDR3 DNA reads TGTGCCAGCAGTCGGCAGAGCTACAGGGGGCAGGGCACTGAAGCTTTCTTT.

The sample holds one count of this clone. The chain employs TRBV10-3 and TRBJ1-4; D unclear. Germline V lookup: CDR1 ENHRY, CDR2 SYGVKD. Trimming shortened V by 4 bases and J by 0 bases, and 6 bases separated the two germline ends. The CDR3 has 14 residues. In DNA form, the CDR3 reads TGTGCCATCAGTGCCAGTGCAACTAATGAAAAACTGTTTTTT. Encoded protein: CAISASATNEKLFF.

Written as DNA, the CDR3 is TGTGCCTGGAGTGTCCCCTACAAAACTAGCGGTTCCTACGAGCAGTACTTC. Amino acid sequence: CAWSVPYKTSGSYEQYF. The chain recombines TRBV30 with TRBJ2-7; 8 bases map to TRBD2. After removal of 0 bases from V and 1 base from J, the junction contained 11 bases not matched to a gene. Per germline, CDR1 GTSNPN and CDR2 SVGIG (reference sequence). The CDR3 runs to 17 residues.

The chain has TRBV30 and TRBJ2-5, with no clear D. The CDR3 covers 11 residues. The V end was cut by 0 bases, the J end by 11 bases, with 10 bases between. Germline loops: CDR1 GTSNPN, CDR2 SVGIG (reference sequence). In nucleotides, the CDR3 is TGTGCCTGGAGTGTACGAGTGGAGCAGTACTTC. Its protein is CAWSVRVEQYF.

This rearrangement joins TRBV18 to TRBJ2-1; tentative D call: TRBD1 (5 bases). CDR3 size: 13 residues. V was trimmed by 2 bases and J by 8 bases, leaving 10 bases between them. Germline CDR1 and CDR2: KGHSH and LQKENI. CDR3 bases: TGTGCCAGCTCACCAGGCTGGGGCGATGAGCAGTTCTTC. Amino acids: CASSPGWGDEQFF.

The V gene is TRBV28, the J gene TRBJ1-3; D is perhaps TRBD1 (6 bases). Germline loops: CDR1 MDHEN, CDR2 SYDVKM. The CDR3 consists of 14 residues. Trimming stripped 2 bases from V and 4 bases from J, with 9 bases between. The CDR3 reads CASSLTGPGNTIYF. In DNA form, the CDR3 reads TGTGCCAGCAGTTTAACAGGGCCCGGAAACACCATATATTTT.

The sample holds one count of this clone. The rearrangement uses TRBV7-9 and TRBJ1-3; no clear D. The CDR3 length is 14 residues. V was clipped by 5 bases and J by 1 base, with 9 bases between them. In germline, CDR1 is SEHNR, CDR2 FQNEAQ (reference sequence). Here the CDR3 reads CASSQGRSGNTIYF. In nucleotides, the CDR3 is TGTGCCAGCAGCCAAGGACGGTCTGGAAACACCATATATTTT.